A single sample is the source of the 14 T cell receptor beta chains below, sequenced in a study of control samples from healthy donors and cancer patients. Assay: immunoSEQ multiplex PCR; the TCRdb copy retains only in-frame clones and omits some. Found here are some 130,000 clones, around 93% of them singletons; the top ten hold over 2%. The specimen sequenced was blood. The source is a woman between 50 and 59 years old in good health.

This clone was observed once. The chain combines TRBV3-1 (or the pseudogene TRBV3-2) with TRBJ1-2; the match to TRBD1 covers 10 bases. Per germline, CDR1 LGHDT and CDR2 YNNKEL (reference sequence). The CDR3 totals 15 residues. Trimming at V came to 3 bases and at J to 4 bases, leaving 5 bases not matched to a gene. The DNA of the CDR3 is TGTGCCAGCAGCCAGATTGGGACAGGGGCCTATGGCTACACCTTC. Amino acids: CASSQIGTGAYGYTF.

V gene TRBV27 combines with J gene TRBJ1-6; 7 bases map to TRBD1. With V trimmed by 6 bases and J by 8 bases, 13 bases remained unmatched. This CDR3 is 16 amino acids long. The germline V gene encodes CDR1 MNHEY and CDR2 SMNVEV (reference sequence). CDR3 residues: CASRDGQAWSHSPLHF. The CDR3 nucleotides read TGTGCCAGCAGGGACGGACAGGCTTGGTCCCATTCACCCCTCCACTTT.

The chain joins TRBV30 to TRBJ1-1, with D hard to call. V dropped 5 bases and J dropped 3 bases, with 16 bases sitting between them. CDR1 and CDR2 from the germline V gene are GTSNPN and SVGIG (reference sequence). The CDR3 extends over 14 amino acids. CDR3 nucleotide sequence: TGTGCCTGGGGTTTGGGGTCGTGGGACACTGAAGCTTTCTTT. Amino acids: CAWGLGSWDTEAFF.

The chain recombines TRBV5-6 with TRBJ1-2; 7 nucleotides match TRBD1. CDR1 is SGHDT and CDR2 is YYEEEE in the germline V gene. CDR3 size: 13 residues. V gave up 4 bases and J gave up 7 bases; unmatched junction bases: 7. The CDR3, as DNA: TGTGCCAGCAGCCCATTAACAGGGGCTGGCTACACCTTC. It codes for CASSPLTGAGYTF.

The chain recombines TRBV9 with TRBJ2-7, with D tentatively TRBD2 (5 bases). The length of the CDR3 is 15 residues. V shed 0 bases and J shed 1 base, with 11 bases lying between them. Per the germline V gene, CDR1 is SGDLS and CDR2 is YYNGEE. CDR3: CASSVAGVGSYEQYF. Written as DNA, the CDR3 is TGTGCCAGCAGCGTAGCCGGGGTAGGTTCCTACGAGCAGTACTTC.

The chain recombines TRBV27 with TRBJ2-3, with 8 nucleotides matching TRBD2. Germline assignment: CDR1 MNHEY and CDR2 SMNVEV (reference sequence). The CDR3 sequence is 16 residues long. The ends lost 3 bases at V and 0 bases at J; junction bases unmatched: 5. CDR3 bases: TGTGCCAGCAGTTTGTACAGCGGGGGCAGCACAGATACGCAGTATTTT. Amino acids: CASSLYSGGSTDTQYF.

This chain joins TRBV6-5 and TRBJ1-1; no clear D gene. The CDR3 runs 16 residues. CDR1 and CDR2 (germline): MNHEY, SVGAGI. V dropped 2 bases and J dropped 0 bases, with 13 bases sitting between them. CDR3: CASSYHSRRMNTEAFF. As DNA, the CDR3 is TGTGCCAGCAGTTACCACTCGAGACGGATGAACACTGAAGCTTTCTTT.

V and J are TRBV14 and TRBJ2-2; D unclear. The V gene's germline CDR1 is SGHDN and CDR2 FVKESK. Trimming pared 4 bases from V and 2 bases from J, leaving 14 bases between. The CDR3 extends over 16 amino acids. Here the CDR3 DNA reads TGTGCCAGCAGCCCCCGGCCAGGTCTCAACACCGGGGAGCTGTTTTTT. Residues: CASSPRPGLNTGELFF.

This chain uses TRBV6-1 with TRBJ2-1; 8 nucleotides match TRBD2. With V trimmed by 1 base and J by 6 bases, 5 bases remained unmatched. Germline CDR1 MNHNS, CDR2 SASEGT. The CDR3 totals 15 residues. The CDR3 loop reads CASSEVRGAVNEQFF. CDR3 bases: TGTGCCAGCAGTGAAGTGCGGGGGGCCGTCAATGAGCAGTTCTTC.

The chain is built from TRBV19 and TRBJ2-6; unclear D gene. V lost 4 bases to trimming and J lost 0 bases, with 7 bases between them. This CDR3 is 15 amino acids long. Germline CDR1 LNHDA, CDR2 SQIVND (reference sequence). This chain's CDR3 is CASSTQNSGANVLTF. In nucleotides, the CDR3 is TGTGCCAGTAGTACTCAGAACTCTGGGGCCAACGTCCTGACTTTC.

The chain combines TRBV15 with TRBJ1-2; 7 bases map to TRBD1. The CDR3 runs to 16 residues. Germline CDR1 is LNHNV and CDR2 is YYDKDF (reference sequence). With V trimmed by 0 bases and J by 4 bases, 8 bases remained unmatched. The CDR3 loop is CATSRDGGGSTYGYTF. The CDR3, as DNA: TGTGCCACCAGCAGAGATGGAGGGGGCTCCACCTATGGCTACACCTTC.

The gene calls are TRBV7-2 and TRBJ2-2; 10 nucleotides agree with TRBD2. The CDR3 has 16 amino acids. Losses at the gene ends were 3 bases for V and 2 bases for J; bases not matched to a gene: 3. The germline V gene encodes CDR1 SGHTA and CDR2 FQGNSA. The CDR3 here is CASSFTSGINTGELFF. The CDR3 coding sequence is TGTGCCAGCAGCTTCACTAGCGGGATAAACACCGGGGAGCTGTTTTTT.

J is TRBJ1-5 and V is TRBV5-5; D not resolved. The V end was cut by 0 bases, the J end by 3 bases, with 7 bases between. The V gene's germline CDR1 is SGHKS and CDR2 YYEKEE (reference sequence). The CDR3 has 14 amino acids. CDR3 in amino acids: CASSLDYFNQPQHF. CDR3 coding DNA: TGTGCCAGCAGCTTGGACTACTTCAATCAGCCCCAGCATTTT. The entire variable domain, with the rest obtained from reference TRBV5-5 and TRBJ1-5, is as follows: DAGVTQSPTHLIKTRGQQVTLRCSPISGHKSVSWYQQVLGQGPQFIFQYYEKEERGRGNFPDRFSARQFPNYSSELNVNALLLGDSALYLCASSLDYFNQPQHFGDGTRLSIL.

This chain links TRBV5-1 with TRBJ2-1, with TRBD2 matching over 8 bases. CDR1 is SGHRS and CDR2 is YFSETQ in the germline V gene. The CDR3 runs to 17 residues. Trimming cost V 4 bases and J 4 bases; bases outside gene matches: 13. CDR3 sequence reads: CASSVGLSGANYNEQFF. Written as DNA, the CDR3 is TGCGCCAGCAGCGTAGGACTTAGCGGGGCGAATTACAATGAGCAGTTCTTC. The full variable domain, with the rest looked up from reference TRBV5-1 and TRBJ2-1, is KAGVTQTPRYLIKTRGQQVTLSCSPISGHRSVSWYQQTPGQGLQFLFEYFSETQRNKGNFPGRFSGRQFSNSRSEMNVSTLELGDSALYLCASSVGLSGANYNEQFFGPGTRLTVL.